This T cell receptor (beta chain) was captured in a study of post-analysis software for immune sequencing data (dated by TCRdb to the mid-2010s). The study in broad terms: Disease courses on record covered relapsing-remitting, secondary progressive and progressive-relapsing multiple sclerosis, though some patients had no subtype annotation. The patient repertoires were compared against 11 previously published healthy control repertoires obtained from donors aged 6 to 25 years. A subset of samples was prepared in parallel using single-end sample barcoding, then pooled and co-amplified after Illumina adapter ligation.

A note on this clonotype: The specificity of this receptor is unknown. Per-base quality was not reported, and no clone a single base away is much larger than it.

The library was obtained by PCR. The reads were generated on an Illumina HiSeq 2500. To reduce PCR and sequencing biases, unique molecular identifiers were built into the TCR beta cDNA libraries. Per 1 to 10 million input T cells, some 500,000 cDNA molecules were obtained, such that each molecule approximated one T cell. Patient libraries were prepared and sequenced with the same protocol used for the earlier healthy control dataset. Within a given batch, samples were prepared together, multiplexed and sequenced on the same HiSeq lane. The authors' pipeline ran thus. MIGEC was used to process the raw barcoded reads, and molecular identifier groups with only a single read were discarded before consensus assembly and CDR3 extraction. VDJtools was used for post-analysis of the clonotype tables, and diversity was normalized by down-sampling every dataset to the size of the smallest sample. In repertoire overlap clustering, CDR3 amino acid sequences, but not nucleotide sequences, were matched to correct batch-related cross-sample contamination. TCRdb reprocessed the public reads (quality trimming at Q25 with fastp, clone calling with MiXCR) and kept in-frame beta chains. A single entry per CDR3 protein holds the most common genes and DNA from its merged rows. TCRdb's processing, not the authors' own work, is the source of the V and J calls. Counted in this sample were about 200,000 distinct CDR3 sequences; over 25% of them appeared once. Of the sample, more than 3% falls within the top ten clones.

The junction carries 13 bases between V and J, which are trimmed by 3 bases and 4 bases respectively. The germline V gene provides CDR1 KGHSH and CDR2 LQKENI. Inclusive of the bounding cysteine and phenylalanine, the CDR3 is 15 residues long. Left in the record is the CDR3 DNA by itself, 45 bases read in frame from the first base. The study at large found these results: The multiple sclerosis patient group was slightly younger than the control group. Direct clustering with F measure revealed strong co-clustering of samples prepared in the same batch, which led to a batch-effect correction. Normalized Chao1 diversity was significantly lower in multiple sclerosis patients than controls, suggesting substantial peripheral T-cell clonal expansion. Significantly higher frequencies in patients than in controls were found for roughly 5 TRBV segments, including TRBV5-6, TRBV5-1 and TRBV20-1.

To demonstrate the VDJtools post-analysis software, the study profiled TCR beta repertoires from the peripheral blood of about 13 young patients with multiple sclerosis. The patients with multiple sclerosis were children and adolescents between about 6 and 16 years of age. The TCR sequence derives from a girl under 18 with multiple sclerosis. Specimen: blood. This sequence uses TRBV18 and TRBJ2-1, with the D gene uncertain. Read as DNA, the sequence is TGTGCCAGCTCACCCTTGAGAGAAACGTACAATGAGCAGTTCTTC. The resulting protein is CASSPLRETYNEQFF.